A selection of T cell receptor beta chains follows, all from one sample in a study of T-cell memory formation after mild COVID-19. One entry per CDR3 protein, called by TCRdb with MiXCR from the 5' RACE reads. The sample includes fewer than 650,000 distinct CDR3 sequences, about 20% seen only once; the top ten take roughly 8.3%. Specimen: PBMCs or a T cell subset sorted from them (not recorded which). The receptors here all came from an adult woman who had mild COVID-19 (a few samples of this study predate the infection). Cell type and time point are not known. CDR3s include the opening cysteine and the closing phenylalanine or tryptophan. The D gene is left open where the match is weak.

V gene,D gene,CDR3 protein
TRBV7-2,.,CASSPRYREYEQYF
TRBV20-1,.,CSASQAVNTEAFF
TRBV27,.,CASSLSLWGGELFF
TRBV3-1,.,CASSHYAGLIVEAFF
TRBV20-1,TRBD1,CSASPTGLGYGYTF
TRBV10-3,.,CAISESRGTEAFF
TRBV5-1,TRBD1,CASSMTLRQGASGEQYF
TRBV20-1,TRBD2,CSARALALTGELFF
TRBV20-1,.,CSAGAQNEKLFF
TRBV12-3/TRBV12-4,TRBD2,CASSLALPGTSRRSF
TRBV24-1,TRBD1,CATRPRTGDNEQFF
TRBV4-3,TRBD2,CASSQDRLAGAFNYNEQFF
TRBV7-8,.,CASRGRGVRGELFF
TRBV6-2/TRBV6-3,.,CASSYPGSVYEQYF
TRBV7-2,.,CASTSTEANYEQYF
TRBV15,.,CATSRERGNEQFF
TRBV3-1,.,CASKGPRYQETQYF
TRBV20-1,TRBD1,CSARELWDSTEAFF
TRBV7-6,TRBD1,CASSDGTGIYQPQHF
TRBV12-3/TRBV12-4,TRBD2,CASTASGERETQYF
TRBV20-1,TRBD1,CSARDLPGTGRGYTF
TRBV5-1,.,CASSLFGAGELFF
TRBV11-3,.,CASSSGPLYDSGNTIYF
TRBV25-1,.,CASSPGVSPMNTEAFF